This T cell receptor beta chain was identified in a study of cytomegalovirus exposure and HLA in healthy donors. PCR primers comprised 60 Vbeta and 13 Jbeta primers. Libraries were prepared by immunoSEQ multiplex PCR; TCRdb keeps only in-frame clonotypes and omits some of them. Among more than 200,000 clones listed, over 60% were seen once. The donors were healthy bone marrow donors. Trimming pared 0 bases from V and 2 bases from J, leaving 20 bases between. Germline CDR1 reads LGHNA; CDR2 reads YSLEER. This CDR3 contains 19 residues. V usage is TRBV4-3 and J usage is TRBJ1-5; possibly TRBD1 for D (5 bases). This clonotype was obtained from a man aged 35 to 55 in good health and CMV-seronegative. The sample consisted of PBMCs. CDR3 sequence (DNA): TGCGCCAGCAGCCAAGATTGGGCCCGGGGGGGGGTCGGCAATCAGCCCCAGCATTTT. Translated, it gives CASSQDWARGGVGNQPQHF.